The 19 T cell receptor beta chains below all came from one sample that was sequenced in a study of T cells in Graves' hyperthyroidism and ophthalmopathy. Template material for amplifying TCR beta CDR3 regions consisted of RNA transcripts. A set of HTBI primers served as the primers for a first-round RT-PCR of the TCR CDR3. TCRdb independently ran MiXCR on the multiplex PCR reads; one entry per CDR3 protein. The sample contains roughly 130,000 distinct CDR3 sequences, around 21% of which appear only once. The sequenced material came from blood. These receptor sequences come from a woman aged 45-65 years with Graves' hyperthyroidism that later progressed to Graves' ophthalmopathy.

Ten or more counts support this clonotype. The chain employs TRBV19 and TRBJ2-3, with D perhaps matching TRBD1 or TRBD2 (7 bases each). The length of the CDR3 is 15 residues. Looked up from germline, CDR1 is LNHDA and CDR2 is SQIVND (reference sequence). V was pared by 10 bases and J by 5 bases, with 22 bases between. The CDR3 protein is CATREGGGHGDTQYF. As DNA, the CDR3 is TGTGCCACCAGGGAGGGAGGGGGCCACGGAGATACGCAGTATTTT. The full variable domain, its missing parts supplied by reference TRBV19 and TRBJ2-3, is DGGITQSPKYLFRKEGQNVTLSCEQNLNHDAMYWYRQDPGQGLRLIYYSQIVNDFQKGDIAEGYSVSREKKESFPLTVTSAQKNPTAFYLCATREGGGHGDTQYFGPGTRLTVL.

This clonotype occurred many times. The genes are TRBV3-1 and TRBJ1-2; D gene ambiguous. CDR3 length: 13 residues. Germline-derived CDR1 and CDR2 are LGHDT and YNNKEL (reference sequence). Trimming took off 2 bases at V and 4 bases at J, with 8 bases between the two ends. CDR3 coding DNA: TGTGCCAGCAGCCAATGGTCAGGCTATGGCTACACCTTC. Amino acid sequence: CASSQWSGYGYTF.

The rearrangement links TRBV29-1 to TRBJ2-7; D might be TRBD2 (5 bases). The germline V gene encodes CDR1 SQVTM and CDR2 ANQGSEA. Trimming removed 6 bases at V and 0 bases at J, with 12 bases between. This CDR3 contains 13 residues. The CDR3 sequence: CSVADGFSYEQYF. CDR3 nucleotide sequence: TGCAGCGTAGCGGACGGATTCTCCTACGAGCAGTACTTC.

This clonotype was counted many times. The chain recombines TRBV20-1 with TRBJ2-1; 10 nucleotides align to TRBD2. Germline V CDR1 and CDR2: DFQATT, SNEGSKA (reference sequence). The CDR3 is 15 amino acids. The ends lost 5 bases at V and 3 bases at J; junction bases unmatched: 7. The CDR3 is CSAASLAGIYNEQFF. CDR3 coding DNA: TGCAGTGCTGCCTCACTAGCGGGAATCTACAATGAGCAGTTCTTC.

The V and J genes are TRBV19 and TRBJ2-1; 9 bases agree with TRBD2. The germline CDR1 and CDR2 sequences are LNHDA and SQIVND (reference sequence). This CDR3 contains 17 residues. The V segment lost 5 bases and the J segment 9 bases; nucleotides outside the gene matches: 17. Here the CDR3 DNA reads TGTGCCAGTAGTCTCAGGAAAAGTCTGGGACTAGCTAGTGAGCAGTTCTTC. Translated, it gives CASSLRKSLGLASEQFF.

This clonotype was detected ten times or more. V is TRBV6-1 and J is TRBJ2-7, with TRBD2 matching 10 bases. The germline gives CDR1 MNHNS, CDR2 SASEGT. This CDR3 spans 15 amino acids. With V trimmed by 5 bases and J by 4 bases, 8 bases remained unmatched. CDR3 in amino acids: CASSTSSGSFYEQYF. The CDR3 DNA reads TGTGCCAGCAGTACCTCTAGCGGGAGTTTTTACGAGCAGTACTTC.

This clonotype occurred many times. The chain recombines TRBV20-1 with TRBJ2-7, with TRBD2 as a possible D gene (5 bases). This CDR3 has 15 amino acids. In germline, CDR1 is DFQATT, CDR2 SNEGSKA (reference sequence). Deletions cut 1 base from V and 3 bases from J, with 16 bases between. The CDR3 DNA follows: TGCAGTGCTAGAGGGACTGCGCGGTCGAGCTACGAGCAGTACTTC. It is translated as CSARGTARSSYEQYF.

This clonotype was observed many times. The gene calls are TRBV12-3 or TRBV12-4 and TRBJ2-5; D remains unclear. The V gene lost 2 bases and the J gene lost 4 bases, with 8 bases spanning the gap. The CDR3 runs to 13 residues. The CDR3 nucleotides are TGTGCCAGCAGTTTATTTGATTTAGAGACCCAGTACTTC. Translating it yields CASSLFDLETQYF.

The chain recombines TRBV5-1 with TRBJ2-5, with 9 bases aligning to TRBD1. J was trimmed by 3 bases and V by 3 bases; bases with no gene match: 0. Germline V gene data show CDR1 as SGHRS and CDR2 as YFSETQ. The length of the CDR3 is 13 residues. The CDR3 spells CASSWDREETQYF. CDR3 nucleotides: TGCGCCAGCAGCTGGGACAGGGAAGAGACCCAGTACTTC.

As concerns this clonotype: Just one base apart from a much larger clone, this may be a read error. The CDR3 nucleotides are TGTGCCAGCAGCTTTGGGACTAGCGAGTACAATGAGCAGTACTTC. Amino acids: CASSFGTSEYNEQYF. This chain joins TRBV5-4 and TRBJ2-1, with TRBD2 matching over 10 bases. The J call may be in error: the DNA end matches TRBJ2-7 better. The CDR3 totals 15 residues. Germline V gene data show CDR1 as SGHNT and CDR2 as YYREEE (reference sequence).

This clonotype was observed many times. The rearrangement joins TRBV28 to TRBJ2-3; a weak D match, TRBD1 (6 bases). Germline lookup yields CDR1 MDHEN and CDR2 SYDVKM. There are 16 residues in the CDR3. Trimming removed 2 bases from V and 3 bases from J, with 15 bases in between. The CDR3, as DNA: TGTGCCAGCAGTTTAATGGGGACAATCGTGACAGATACGCAGTATTTT. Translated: CASSLMGTIVTDTQYF.

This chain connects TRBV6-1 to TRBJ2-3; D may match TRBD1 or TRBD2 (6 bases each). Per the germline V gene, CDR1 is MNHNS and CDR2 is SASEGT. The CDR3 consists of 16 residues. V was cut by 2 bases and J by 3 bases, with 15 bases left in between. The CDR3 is CASSETGGGGTDTQYF. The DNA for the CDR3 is TGTGCCAGCAGTGAAACAGGAGGAGGGGGAACAGATACGCAGTATTTT.

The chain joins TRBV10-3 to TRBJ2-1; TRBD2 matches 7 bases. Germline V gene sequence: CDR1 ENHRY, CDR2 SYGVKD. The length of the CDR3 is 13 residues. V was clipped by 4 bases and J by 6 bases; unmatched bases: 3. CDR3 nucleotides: TGTGCCATCAGTGCCGGCGGGGGCAATGAGCAGTTCTTC. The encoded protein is CAISAGGGNEQFF.

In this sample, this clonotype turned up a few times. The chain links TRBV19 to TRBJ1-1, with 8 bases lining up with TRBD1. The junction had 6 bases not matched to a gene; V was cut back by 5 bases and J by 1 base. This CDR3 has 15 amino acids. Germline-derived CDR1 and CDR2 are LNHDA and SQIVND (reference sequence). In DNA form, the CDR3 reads TGTGCCAGTAGTTTCTCCGGGACAGGGAACACTGAAGCTTTCTTT. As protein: CASSFSGTGNTEAFF.

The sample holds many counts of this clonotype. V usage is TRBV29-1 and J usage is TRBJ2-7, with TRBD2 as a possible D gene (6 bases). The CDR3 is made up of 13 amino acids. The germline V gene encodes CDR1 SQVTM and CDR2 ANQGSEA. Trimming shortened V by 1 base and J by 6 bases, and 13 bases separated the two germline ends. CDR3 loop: CSVEGLVVGEQYF. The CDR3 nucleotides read TGCAGCGTTGAAGGACTAGTCGTCGGCGAGCAGTACTTC.

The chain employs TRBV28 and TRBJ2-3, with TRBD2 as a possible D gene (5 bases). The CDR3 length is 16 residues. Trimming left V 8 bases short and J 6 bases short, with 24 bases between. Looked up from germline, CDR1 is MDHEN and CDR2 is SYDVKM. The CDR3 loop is CASGSPKSGSWDTQYF. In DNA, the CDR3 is TGTGCCAGCGGTTCCCCTAAAAGCGGATCCTGGGATACGCAGTATTTT.

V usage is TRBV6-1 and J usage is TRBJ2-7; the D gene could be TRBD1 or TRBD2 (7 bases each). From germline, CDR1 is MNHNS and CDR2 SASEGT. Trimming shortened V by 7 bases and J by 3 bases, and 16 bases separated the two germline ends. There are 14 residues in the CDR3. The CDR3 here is CASNGRAGGYEQYF. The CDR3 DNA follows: TGTGCCAGCAATGGGAGGGCAGGGGGCTACGAGCAGTACTTC.

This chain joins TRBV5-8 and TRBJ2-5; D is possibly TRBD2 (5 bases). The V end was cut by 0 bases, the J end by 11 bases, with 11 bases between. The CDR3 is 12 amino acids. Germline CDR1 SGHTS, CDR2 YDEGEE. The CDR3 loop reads CASSLVRGAQYF. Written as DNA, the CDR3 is TGTGCCAGCAGCTTGGTTCGGGGAGCACAGTACTTC.

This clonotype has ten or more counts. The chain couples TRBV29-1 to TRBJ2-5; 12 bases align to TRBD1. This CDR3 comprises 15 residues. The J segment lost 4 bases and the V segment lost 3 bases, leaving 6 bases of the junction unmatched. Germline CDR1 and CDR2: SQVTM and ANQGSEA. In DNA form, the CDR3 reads TGCAGCGTTGAGAGGGACAGGGGGCGCGCAGAGACCCAGTACTTC. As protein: CSVERDRGRAETQYF. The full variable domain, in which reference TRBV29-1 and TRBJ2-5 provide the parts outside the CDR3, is SAVISQKPSRDICQRGTSLTIQCQVDSQVTMMFWYRQQPGQSLTLIATANQGSEATYESGFVIDKFPISRPNLTFSTLTVSNMSPEDSSIYLCSVERDRGRAETQYFGPGTRLLVL.